Sequencing of this T cell receptor beta chain was carried out in a study of shared clonotypes between healthy human individuals. On the study more broadly: For every donor, three CD4 naive, three CD4 memory, two CD8 naive and one CD8 memory plates were used.

Template for every sorted-subset replicate PCR totaled roughly 210 ng DNA, tens of thousands of T cell genomes. Methods used by the authors: Junction-only sequences without quality scores were provided by ImmunoSEQ, so filtering was different. This table comes from immunoSEQ multiplex PCR, and its TCRdb copy is limited to in-frame clones, with some not included. V, J and clone size derive from that table, while D and trimming were established from the DNA sequence. The sample has 600,000 to 750,000 clones, approximately 75% seen once. Whole-study findings and limits: Larger estimated richness was generally recorded for naive subsets relative to memory subsets.

The table lists this clone with a count of one. Its antigen is unknown. The specimen sequenced was memory CD4+ T cells sorted from blood. The subset was: CD45RA-negative fraction. This receptor was identified in a woman under 40 in good health.

The CDR3 spells CASSSPGQGIGEQFF. CDR3 coding DNA: TGTGCCAGCAGTTCCCCGGGACAGGGCATCGGTGAGCAGTTCTTC. This sequence joins TRBV28 and TRBJ2-1, with 9 bases identical to TRBD1. Germline values: CDR1 MDHEN, CDR2 SYDVKM. The V gene end was trimmed by 4 bases and the J gene end by 9 bases; junction bases not matched to a gene: 10. The CDR3 consists of 15 residues.